Listed here is a single T cell receptor beta chain. Its antigen remains unidentified. Base qualities are not at hand, and no much larger clone is one base apart. A MiSeq instrument was used for deep resolution sequencing, which targeted depths ranging from 1 in 1 million up to 1 in 200,000 T cells, with coverage averaging 10x for each clonotype. The immunoSEQ hsTCRB Kit was used to generate the TCR beta libraries. The original pipeline was this. ImmunoSEQ Data Assistant and ImmunoSEQ Analyzer were used for data analysis, and V, D and J genes were assigned according to IMGT definitions. Clonality, with values ranging from 0 to 1, was calculated as one minus the normalized Shannon entropy of productive rearrangement frequencies. Public clonotype analysis was restricted to overrepresented clonotypes comprising at least 0.05% of each patient's repertoire. Thirteen repertoires from age-matched healthy donors, obtained from immuneACCESS, served as clonality controls. TCRdb holds this immuneACCESS table with in-frame rearrangements only. Some clones are missing; in checked studies, unresolved V genes explain under half, and the rest has no known cause. V, J and clone size reflect that table, while D and trimming were determined from the DNA. The sample contains some 290,000 clones, roughly 79% of them found a single time. Clones ranked in the top ten supply 5% to 7% of the sample.

The data were obtained in a study of cytotoxic CD8 clonotypes in ibrutinib-treated CLL (dated by TCRdb to the early 2020s). Broadly, across the study: In this cohort, approximately 15 patients were treatment-naive and ten to eleven were relapsed/refractory, while 17 to 18 had unmutated IGHV. Of the 85 to 95 participants in the trial, approximately 25 had longitudinal samples available. Samples averaged around 280,000 productive templates and around 91,000 productive rearrangements. Response samples were taken after a median of 12 months on treatment, ranging from 6 to 36 months. Partial responses were observed in roughly 24 patients and complete responses in 2; after a median follow-up of 68 months, remission was maintained in 14 patients and progression was observed in some 12. Cryopreserved peripheral blood mononuclear cells were obtained before treatment, at response, and at either sustained remission or disease progression.

On the study overall, not on this receptor specifically: At ibrutinib response clonality went up, during sustained remission it held steady, and at progression it dropped back toward baseline. Baseline clonality exceeded that of age-matched healthy donors and correlated strongly with circulating CD8+ T-cell counts. Public clonotypes were rare and either shrank or stayed stable during treatment, and the rise in clonality at ibrutinib response reflected expansion of private clonotypes. Sampling times were not matched between patients in sustained remission and patients whose disease was progressing, and lymph node repertoires were not examined.

Via the germline V gene, CDR1 is SGHVS and CDR2 FQNEAQ. Between the V and J ends, shortened by 5 bases and 3 bases respectively, the junction contains 20 bases. The CDR3 covers 16 residues, taking in both the cysteine and the phenylalanine. The CDR3 DNA has 48 bases and is translated from base 1. For TCR beta library preparation, roughly 2 micrograms of genomic DNA were extracted from the cryopreserved PBMCs. Longitudinal blood samples from CLL patients receiving ibrutinib monotherapy were subjected to high-throughput TCR beta sequencing. The patients were enrolled in a single-center, open-label phase 2 trial of ibrutinib monotherapy.

Specimen: PBMCs, collected before ibrutinib treatment. This TCR came from a human donor with chronic lymphocytic leukemia. This receptor chain uses TRBV7-8 and TRBJ2-7; the D gene cannot be resolved beyond TRBD1 or TRBD2, each matching 5 bases. The CDR3 protein: CASSGTGLHLLYEQYF. The nucleotide sequence is TGTGCCAGCAGCGGAACAGGACTCCACCTCCTCTACGAGCAGTACTTC.